The 8 T cell receptor beta chains below all came from one sample that was sequenced in a study of cytomegalovirus exposure and HLA in healthy donors. The PCR was carried out with 60 Vbeta primers and 13 Jbeta primers. Using immunoSEQ multiplex PCR, the repertoire was profiled, and TCRdb retains in-frame clones only, with some absent. The sample consists of roughly 110,000 clones, around 76% of them appearing once. The specimen was PBMCs. These TCRs come from a man aged 25 to 40 in good health and CMV-seropositive.

The chain employs TRBV10-2 and TRBJ1-1; 8 bases match TRBD1. CDR3 size: 13 residues. V gave up 3 bases and J gave up 4 bases; unmatched junction bases: 1. From germline, CDR1 is WSHSY and CDR2 SAAADI. Written as DNA, the CDR3 is TGCGCCAGCAGTGAACAGGGGGGCACTGAAGCTTTCTTT. Protein sequence: CASSEQGGTEAFF.

This chain links TRBV7-8 with TRBJ1-2, with no clear D. CDR1 is SGHVS, CDR2 FQNEAQ, per germline. The CDR3 loop spans 17 amino acids. V lost 5 bases and J 0 bases, leaving 19 bases between the germline ends. CDR3 nucleotides: TGTGCCAGCAGCCTAGGCAACTCTTTAGTCACTAACTATGGCTACACCTTC. Its protein is CASSLGNSLVTNYGYTF.

The V gene is TRBV14, the J gene TRBJ1-2; D perhaps matches TRBD1 (6 bases). Germline CDR1 SGHDN, CDR2 FVKESK. The CDR3 contains 13 residues. Trimming removed 2 bases at V and 5 bases at J, with 9 bases between. For the CDR3, the DNA is TGTGCCAGCAGCCAACAGCAGGGGTATGGCTACACCTTC. Its protein product is CASSQQQGYGYTF.

V and J are TRBV6-1 and TRBJ2-1; 8 nucleotides line up with TRBD1. Germline V lookup: CDR1 MNHNS, CDR2 SASEGT. V was pared by 2 bases and J by 1 base, with 1 base of the junction left unmatched. CDR3 size: 15 residues. This chain's CDR3 is CASSETGGSYNEQFF. Written as DNA, the CDR3 is TGTGCCAGCAGTGAAACAGGGGGGTCCTACAATGAGCAGTTCTTC.

This clone was detected only a few times. This chain links TRBV19 with TRBJ2-1; perhaps TRBD2 as D (6 bases). Germline CDR1 LNHDA, CDR2 SQIVND (reference sequence). V was shortened by 7 bases and J by 9 bases, with 13 bases between the two germline ends. This CDR3 comprises 12 residues. The DNA of the CDR3 is TGTGCCAGTACTAGCGAGTACCGTGAGCAGTTCTTC. Encoded protein: CASTSEYREQFF. The full variable domain, with the rest looked up from reference TRBV19 and TRBJ2-1, is DGGITQSPKYLFRKEGQNVTLSCEQNLNHDAMYWYRQDPGQGLRLIYYSQIVNDFQKGDIAEGYSVSREKKESFPLTVTSAQKNPTAFYLCASTSEYREQFFGPGTRLTVL.

The chain joins TRBV9 to TRBJ2-1; TRBD2 matches 7 bases. Germline CDR1 reads SGDLS; CDR2 reads YYNGEE. The CDR3 runs to 17 residues. The J segment lost 0 bases and the V segment lost 3 bases, leaving 9 bases of the junction unmatched. The CDR3: CASSEGRGLSSYNEQFF. The CDR3 DNA is TGTGCCAGCAGCGAGGGGAGGGGTCTTAGCTCCTACAATGAGCAGTTCTTC.

J is TRBJ2-2 and V is TRBV7-3, with TRBD1 as a possible D gene (5 bases). The V and J ends lost 4 bases and 6 bases respectively, with 18 bases between them. Germline assignment: CDR1 SGHTA and CDR2 FQGTGA. CDR3 size: 16 residues. CDR3 DNA: TGTGCCAGCAGCTCCAGACCGACTCAGGGCGCCGGGGAGCTGTTTTTT. It translates to CASSSRPTQGAGELFF.

Note on this clone: The junction departs from the called germline gene at one end, perhaps through a read error. The V and J genes are TRBV27 and TRBJ2-6; 10 nucleotides agree with TRBD2. CDR3 size: 20 residues. Germline CDR1 is MNHEY and CDR2 is SMNVEV (reference sequence). Written as DNA, the CDR3 is TGTGCCAGCAGTTCACTTCCATTACTAGCGGGACTCTCTGGGGCCAACGGCCTGACTTTC. Protein sequence: CASSSLPLLAGLSGANGLTF. The complete variable domain, with remaining parts taken from reference TRBV27 and TRBJ2-6, reads EAQVTQNPRYLITVTGKKLTVTCSQNMNHEYMSWYRQDPGLGLRQIYYSMNVEVTDKGDVPEGYKVSRKEKRNFPLILESPSPNQTSLYFCASSSLPLLAGLSGANGLTFGAGSRLTVL.